This entry features one T cell receptor (beta chain) sequence. Its antigen remains unknown. Using immunoSEQ multiplex PCR, the repertoire was profiled, and TCRdb retains in-frame clones only, with some absent. This table holds fewer than 95,000 clones, 90% found once. This sample was taken from a study of OX40 agonist ivuxolimab in advanced cancers. Across the study: Intravenous ivuxolimab was administered to patients every 2 weeks at 0.01 to 10 mg/kg. Study-wide findings and caveats: Antigen targets of the expanded peripheral T cells went undetermined. Expanded clones were, on average, more numerous in CD8+ T cells than in CD4+. CD4+ and CD8+ blood T cells expanded clonally by week 6 at 0.1 to 3.0 mg/kg.

V shed 1 base and J shed 7 bases, with 8 bases lying between them. Germline V gene sequence: CDR1 MNHNS, CDR2 SASEGT. The CDR3 loop spans 12 amino acids. The chain links TRBV6-1 to TRBJ2-7; the D is unclear. Sequenced material: CD4+ or CD8+ T cells sorted from blood, taken in a trial of the OX40 agonist ivuxolimab. This clonotype was sampled from an adult with an advanced solid tumor such as melanoma, head and neck, liver or kidney cancer. Here the CDR3 reads CASSEGSDEQYF. CDR3 nucleotide sequence: TGTGCCAGCAGTGAAGGGTCAGATGAGCAGTACTTC.